This T cell receptor beta chain was captured in a study of T cell responses to AZD1222 COVID-19 vaccine. This clone turned up a few times. Its cognate antigen is unknown. Study results and limitations: Scientists sampled the repertoires only once the peak T cell response had passed. Reportedly, nearly half the spike-specific TCRs target unmutated variant regions. Baseline serology detected seropositivity in only five to seven AZD1222 recipients. The donors showed a predominance of white British ancestry and of females, with possible underestimation of clonal diversity.

Measured with immunoSEQ multiplex PCR; TCRdb has only the in-frame clones, and not every one. This sample has approximately 99,000 clones; roughly nine tenths occur once, and the top ten carry 3.1%. The CDR3 is 16 residues long. CDR1 and CDR2 from the germline V gene are LGHNA and YSLEER. With 0 bases clipped from V and 8 bases from J, the junction kept 10 bases outside the gene matches. Sample: peripheral blood, taken on day 0 of MenACWY control vaccination. This clonotype was sampled from an adult in good health. The V call is TRBV4-3, the J call TRBJ1-5; 7 bases are shared with TRBD1. CDR3 DNA: TGCGCCAGCAGCCAAGATTGGGAACAGGGGAGAGAGCCCCAGCATTTT. As protein: CASSQDWEQGREPQHF.